The rows below give T cell receptor beta chains drawn from one sample of a study of T cell repertoires in cytomegalovirus infection. TCRdb independently ran MiXCR on the reads; one entry per CDR3 protein. The repertoire holds about 330,000 distinct CDR3 sequences, with approximately 9.5% as singletons. The sequencing sample was made of PBMCs. The receptor source for this set is a human donor in good health (CMV status not recorded). Some clones in this sample may be carry-over from other donors' samples. The CDR3 runs from the conserved cysteine through the conserved F or W. The D gene is left open where the match is weak. Rows give clone size only sometimes, using once, few, many, or a class for an expanded clone.

abundance: many
d_gene: -
j_gene: TRBJ2-7
v_gene: TRBV28
CDR3aa: CASIHRVFPYEQYF
CDR3nt: TGTGCCAGCATACACAGGGTGTTCCCCTACGAGCAGTACTTC

abundance: -
d_gene: -
j_gene: TRBJ2-6
v_gene: TRBV2
CDR3aa: CASSPSQGFGANVLTF
CDR3nt: TGTGCCAGCAGTCCAAGTCAGGGCTTCGGGGCCAACGTCCTGACTTTC

abundance: -
d_gene: TRBD2
j_gene: TRBJ2-1
v_gene: TRBV19
CDR3aa: CASSIARGSGNGYEQFF
CDR3nt: TGTGCCAGTAGTATAGCCCGGGGTAGCGGGAATGGCTATGAGCAGTTCTTC

abundance: few
d_gene: -
j_gene: TRBJ1-4
v_gene: TRBV19
CDR3aa: CASSSWGTNEKLFF
CDR3nt: TGTGCCAGTAGCAGCTGGGGGACTAATGAAAAACTGTTTTTT

abundance: -
d_gene: -
j_gene: TRBJ1-2
v_gene: TRBV20-1
CDR3aa: CSARDQPGDGYTF
CDR3nt: TGCAGTGCTAGAGATCAACCAGGGGATGGCTACACCTTC

abundance: -
d_gene: -
j_gene: TRBJ1-6
v_gene: TRBV28
CDR3aa: CASHVSSYNSPLHF
CDR3nt: TGTGCCAGCCACGTGAGCTCCTATAATTCACCCCTCCACTTT

abundance: few
d_gene: -
j_gene: TRBJ2-3
v_gene: TRBV12-3/TRBV12-4
CDR3aa: CASSLKAGPTDTQYF
CDR3nt: TGTGCCAGCAGTTTGAAGGCGGGACCCACAGATACGCAGTATTTT

abundance: many
d_gene: TRBD2
j_gene: TRBJ2-7
v_gene: TRBV7-2
CDR3aa: CASRATSGAYEQYF
CDR3nt: TGTGCCAGCAGAGCGACTAGCGGGGCTTACGAGCAGTACTTC

abundance: many
d_gene: TRBD2
j_gene: TRBJ2-7
v_gene: TRBV7-2
CDR3aa: CASSLVRREGPYEQYF
CDR3nt: TGTGCCAGCAGCTTAGTTAGGCGGGAGGGCCCCTACGAGCAGTACTTC

abundance: few
d_gene: -
j_gene: TRBJ1-1
v_gene: TRBV12-3/TRBV12-4
CDR3aa: CASIPRPPNTEAFF
CDR3nt: TGTGCCAGCATCCCTAGACCCCCGAACACTGAAGCTTTCTTT

abundance: few
d_gene: -
j_gene: TRBJ1-5
v_gene: TRBV2
CDR3aa: CASSVYGQPQHF
CDR3nt: TGTGCCAGCAGCGTATACGGACAGCCCCAGCATTTT